The text below deals with one TCR beta chain. The target antigen is unknown. The CDR3 length is 15 residues. Looked up from germline, CDR1 is KGHSH and CDR2 is LQKENI. Trimming removed 3 bases from V and 6 bases from J; junction bases left unmatched: 4. The data belong to a study of a mutant IDH1 vaccine in newly diagnosed glioma. Study-level information: Before enrollment, the patients had been treated with radiotherapy alone, temozolomide alone, or both together. Most of them had received both. General study findings and limits: Researchers report vaccine-induced immune responses in about 93% of patients.

Profiled with immunoSEQ multiplex PCR; TCRdb holds only in-frame clones, not every one. There are some 55,000 clones in the sample; 85% to 90% occur only once, and about 4.6% lies in the top ten. As for time point: week 5, during vaccination. Alongside topical imiquimod, each dose of vaccine comprised 300 ug of mutant IDH1 20-mer peptide. The sample was PBMCs, taken from a glioma patient whose treatment included an IDH1 peptide vaccine. This TCR came from a middle-aged woman with glioma. The chain couples TRBV18 to TRBJ1-5; 11 nucleotides align to TRBD1. The CDR3 here is CASSPGQGEVQPQHF. CDR3 sequence (DNA): TGTGCCAGCTCACCGGGACAGGGGGAGGTTCAGCCCCAGCATTTT.